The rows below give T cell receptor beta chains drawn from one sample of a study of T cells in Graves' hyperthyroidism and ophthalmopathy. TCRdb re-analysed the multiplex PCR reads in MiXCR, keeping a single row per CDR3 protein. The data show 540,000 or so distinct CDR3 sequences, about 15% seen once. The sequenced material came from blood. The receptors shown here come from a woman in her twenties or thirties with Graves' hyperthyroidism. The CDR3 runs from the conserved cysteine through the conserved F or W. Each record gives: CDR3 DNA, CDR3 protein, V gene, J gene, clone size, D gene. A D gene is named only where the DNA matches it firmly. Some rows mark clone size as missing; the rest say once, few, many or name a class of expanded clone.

DNA: TGTGCCAGCAGAAGTTACGGGGGGAATACGCAGTATTTT
CDR3: CASRSYGGNTQYF
V: TRBV7-2
J: TRBJ2-3
size: few
D: TRBD2

DNA: TGTGCCAGCAGCTCGACAGGGCAGGGCGGTGAAAAACTGTTTTTT
CDR3: CASSSTGQGGEKLFF
V: TRBV7-9
J: TRBJ1-4
size: few
D: TRBD1

DNA: TGTGCCAGTAGTATAGACCCTAGCGGGAGATACCACAATGAGCAGTTCTTC
CDR3: CASSIDPSGRYHNEQFF
V: TRBV19
J: TRBJ2-1
size: .
D: TRBD2

DNA: TGCAGTGCTAGAAGAGGGGGCGGCACCATATATTTT
CDR3: CSARRGGGTIYF
V: TRBV20-1
J: TRBJ1-3
size: once
D: TRBD1

DNA: TGTGCCAGCAGTTTGCCGGACTCACGGTACAATGAGCAGTTCTTC
CDR3: CASSLPDSRYNEQFF
V: TRBV28
J: TRBJ2-1
size: many
D: .

DNA: TGCGCCAGCAGCCTCTCAACCCCGGACAGGGCTGTCTACAATGAGCAGTTCTTC
CDR3: CASSLSTPDRAVYNEQFF
V: TRBV4-1
J: TRBJ2-1
size: few
D: TRBD1

DNA: TGCAGCGTTTCCTCCCGGTACGGGGACACCGGGGAGCTGTTTTTT
CDR3: CSVSSRYGDTGELFF
V: TRBV29-1
J: TRBJ2-2
size: .
D: .

DNA: TGTGCCAGCAGCATAGGAGGGGGCACCGGGGAGCTGTTTTTT
CDR3: CASSIGGGTGELFF
V: TRBV7-3
J: TRBJ2-2
size: many
D: .

DNA: TGTGCCAGCAGCAAACTCACCGGGACCCATGACGAGCAGTACTTC
CDR3: CASSKLTGTHDEQYF
V: TRBV7-8
J: TRBJ2-7
size: many
D: .

DNA: TGTGCCAGCAGTTCTATAGGCGATATTTCACCCCTCCACTTT
CDR3: CASSSIGDISPLHF
V: TRBV6-5
J: TRBJ1-6
size: few
D: .

DNA: TGTGCCAGCAGCCGACCAGACAGTTTTAGCACAGATACGCAGTATTTT
CDR3: CASSRPDSFSTDTQYF
V: TRBV7-2
J: TRBJ2-3
size: many
D: .

DNA: TGTGCCAGCAAAGAGCGGGAGGTGTTCACAGATACGCAGTATTTT
CDR3: CASKEREVFTDTQYF
V: TRBV12-3/TRBV12-4
J: TRBJ2-3
size: many
D: TRBD2

DNA: TGTGCCAGCAGTCAATTAGCGGGAGCGGCAGATACGCAGTATTTT
CDR3: CASSQLAGAADTQYF
V: TRBV27
J: TRBJ2-3
size: .
D: TRBD2

DNA: TGTGCCAGCAGCTGGGGGGCCGTCACAGGGGACATTCAGTACTTC
CDR3: CASSWGAVTGDIQYF
V: TRBV5-6
J: TRBJ2-4
size: .
D: .

DNA: TGTGCCAGCAGCCGCGCACCTCAATACGAGCAGTACTTC
CDR3: CASSRAPQYEQYF
V: TRBV7-9
J: TRBJ2-7
size: few
D: .

DNA: TGCAGTGCTTCTACTACCCCGGACAGAAACTATGGCTACACCTTC
CDR3: CSASTTPDRNYGYTF
V: TRBV20-1
J: TRBJ1-2
size: many
D: .

DNA: TGTGCCATCAGTGAAGGGCGGCTAAACACTGAAGCTTTCTTT
CDR3: CAISEGRLNTEAFF
V: TRBV10-3
J: TRBJ1-1
size: few
D: .

DNA: TGCAGTGTTCACCGACAGGGGAATGAGCAGTTCTTC
CDR3: CSVHRQGNEQFF
V: TRBV20-1
J: TRBJ2-1
size: many
D: TRBD1

DNA: TGCAGTGCTAAGGAGGCCCAAAGCAACTATGGCTACACCTTC
CDR3: CSAKEAQSNYGYTF
V: TRBV20-1
J: TRBJ1-2
size: many
D: .

DNA: TGCAGCGTCCGACAGGGAGGGGAAAAACTGTTTTTT
CDR3: CSVRQGGEKLFF
V: TRBV29-1
J: TRBJ1-4
size: .
D: TRBD1

DNA: TGTGCCATCAGTTCTGACAGGGGAACTGAAGCTTTCTTT
CDR3: CAISSDRGTEAFF
V: TRBV10-3
J: TRBJ1-1
size: .
D: TRBD1

DNA: TGTGCCAGCGGCAAGTACGAGCAGTACTTC
CDR3: CASGKYEQYF
V: TRBV28
J: TRBJ2-7
size: many
D: .

DNA: TGTGCCAGCAGCTCGCTTAGCGGCTACGAGCAGTACTTC
CDR3: CASSSLSGYEQYF
V: TRBV7-9
J: TRBJ2-7
size: .
D: .

DNA: TGTGCCAGCAGTTACACCCGAAAGGACAGGGATGATAATCAGCCCCAGCATTTT
CDR3: CASSYTRKDRDDNQPQHF
V: TRBV6-2/TRBV6-3
J: TRBJ1-5
size: many
D: TRBD1

DNA: TGCGCCAGCAGCTTGAGCAGCGTTAATGAAAAACTGTTTTTT
CDR3: CASSLSSVNEKLFF
V: TRBV5-1
J: TRBJ1-4
size: few
D: .

DNA: TGTGCCAGCACCCCATGGCAGGGAAGTTCACCCCTCCACTTT
CDR3: CASTPWQGSSPLHF
V: TRBV27
J: TRBJ1-6
size: .
D: .

DNA: TGTGCCATCGCCATGCGGGAGGGGAATGAGCAGTTCTTC
CDR3: CAIAMREGNEQFF
V: TRBV10-3
J: TRBJ2-1
size: few
D: TRBD2